The clone carrying this T cell receptor (beta chain) was counted once. These data come from a study of blood T cell repertoires in COVID-19. Study information: There were acute and convalescent COVID-19 samples, and they came from the United States, Italy and Spain. The cDNA or gDNA used as material had been derived from T cells, B-cell-depleted T cells, or PBMCs.

In the original workflow: The assay estimated nucleated cells by amplifying reference gene primers. This table comes from immunoSEQ multiplex PCR, and its TCRdb copy is limited to in-frame clones, with some not included. From that table come the V and J calls and clone size; the DNA was used to work out D and trimming. The data contain about 120,000 clones, 85% of them seen just once; the ten biggest clones take up approximately 10%. J lost 0 bases, V lost 4 bases, and 5 bases had no gene match. There are 16 residues in the CDR3. CDR1 KGHDR and CDR2 SFDVKD come from the germline V gene. Sequencing was done on a sample of peripheral blood. This receptor was identified in a man aged 80 or over with acute or convalescent COVID-19. This chain links TRBV24-1 with TRBJ2-5; 9 bases are shared with TRBD2. This CDR3 is CATSEPLAGYQETQYF. The CDR3 region has the DNA TGTGCCACCAGTGAACCCCTAGCGGGGTACCAAGAGACCCAGTACTTC.